The 30 T cell receptor beta chains below were found in one sample sequenced in a study of cytomegalovirus exposure and HLA in healthy donors. The PCR used 60 Vbeta and 13 Jbeta primers. Profiled with immunoSEQ multiplex PCR; TCRdb holds only in-frame clones, not every one. Of roughly 95,000 clones in the sample, roughly four fifths were seen once. Sequencing was carried out using PBMCs. The receptors were gathered from a man aged 30 to 45 in good health and CMV-seropositive.

The chain recombines TRBV30 with TRBJ2-7; D gene ambiguous. V shed 3 bases and J shed 5 bases, with 8 bases lying between them. This CDR3 spans 11 amino acids. Per germline, CDR1 GTSNPN and CDR2 SVGIG (reference sequence). This CDR3 reads CAWSLANEQYF. CDR3 in DNA: TGTGCCTGGAGCCTGGCAAACGAGCAGTACTTC.

This sequence joins TRBV19 and TRBJ2-5; D uncertain. Germline assignment: CDR1 LNHDA and CDR2 SQIVND (reference sequence). Trimming stripped 2 bases from V and 5 bases from J, with 9 bases between. The CDR3 extends over 13 amino acids. The DNA for the CDR3 is TGTGCCAGTAGTATACTGTTGTCGGAGACCCAGTACTTC. This codes for CASSILLSETQYF.

The CDR3 nucleotides read TGCAGTGCCCGACGGGACGAGCAGTACTTC. Translation gives CSARRDEQYF. The rearrangement uses TRBV20-1 and TRBJ2-7; D gene ambiguous. CDR1 is DFQATT, CDR2 SNEGSKA, per germline (reference sequence). Trimming cost V 6 bases and J 5 bases, with 8 bases left between them. The CDR3 covers 10 residues.

This clone was counted once. This sequence joins TRBV7-8 and TRBJ1-2, with a tentative D call TRBD1 (5 bases). The CDR3 sequence is 13 residues long. V was pared by 3 bases and J by 8 bases, with 13 bases between. Germline CDR1 reads SGHVS; CDR2 reads FQNEAQ. CDR3 coding DNA: TGTGCCAGCAGCTTGGATCGCGCAGGGGGCTACACCTTC. Translated: CASSLDRAGGYTF.

The rearrangement links TRBV19 to TRBJ2-2; the D gene is possibly TRBD2 (6 bases). This CDR3 comprises 17 residues. Trimming removed 1 base at V and 6 bases at J, with 18 bases between. In germline, CDR1 is LNHDA, CDR2 SQIVND (reference sequence). The CDR3 bases are TGTGCCAGTAGTATAGGTCGGGGGTCCAGGTTCTCCGGGGAGCTGTTTTTT. Protein sequence: CASSIGRGSRFSGELFF.

The chain is built from TRBV7-2 and TRBJ1-6, with D possibly being TRBD1 (6 bases). The CDR3 extends over 16 amino acids. CDR1 is SGHTA, CDR2 FQGNSA, per germline. V lost 1 base to trimming and J lost 14 bases, with 21 bases between them. The CDR3 loop is CASSLGGRVNIGSLHF. CDR3 DNA sequence: TGTGCCAGCAGCTTAGGGGGGCGAGTTAATATTGGATCCCTCCACTTT.

The CDR3 DNA reads as TGTGCCAGCAGTTTCGGCGGTAACTACAATGAGCAGTTCTTC. This encodes CASSFGGNYNEQFF. The chain has TRBV6-5 and TRBJ2-1; no firm D call. Germline-derived CDR1 and CDR2 are MNHEY and SVGAGI. The V end was cut by 4 bases, the J end by 3 bases, with 10 bases between. The CDR3 loop spans 14 amino acids.

A few counts support this clone. J is TRBJ2-2 and V is TRBV6-5; the D gene is possibly TRBD1 (6 bases). Germline loops: CDR1 MNHEY, CDR2 SVGAGI. The germline V and J ends were trimmed by 6 bases and 4 bases, with 15 bases remaining between them. This CDR3 contains 15 residues. The CDR3 DNA reads as TGTGCCAGCAGACCACAGGGAGTAGGCACCGGGGAGCTGTTTTTT. As protein: CASRPQGVGTGELFF.

The V and J genes are TRBV30 and TRBJ1-1; 7 positions match TRBD1. CDR1 and CDR2 from the germline V gene are GTSNPN and SVGIG (reference sequence). The CDR3 runs 17 residues. Losses at the gene ends were 8 bases for V and 3 bases for J; bases not matched to a gene: 21. The CDR3 DNA reads TGTGCCGCCACTATGCGGGGACAGATATTGTCGGACACTGAAGCTTTCTTT. It encodes CAATMRGQILSDTEAFF.

This chain uses TRBV7-2 with TRBJ2-5, with D maybe TRBD1 (6 bases). Looked up from germline, CDR1 is SGHTA and CDR2 is FQGNSA. This CDR3 has 13 residues. Trimming removed 5 bases at V and 2 bases at J, with 9 bases between. CDR3 DNA sequence: TGTGCCAGCAGCGCCACAGGGCAAGAGACCCAGTACTTC. Translated, it gives CASSATGQETQYF.

Here the CDR3 DNA reads TGTGCCAGCAGGAGCCCCCGGACAGGGGCCAACTCCTACGAGCAGTACTTC. It translates to CASRSPRTGANSYEQYF. This chain uses TRBV25-1 with TRBJ2-5; TRBD1 matches at 9 bases. The closer fit of TRBJ2-7 to the DNA end suggests the J call may be wrong. The CDR3 extends over 17 amino acids. The germline gives CDR1 MGHDK, CDR2 SYGVNS.

This clone has more than one count but fewer than ten. The chain is built from TRBV10-1 and TRBJ2-2; 11 bases are shared with TRBD2. The germline CDR1 and CDR2 sequences are WNHNN and SYGVQD (reference sequence). The CDR3 covers 13 residues. J lost 4 bases, V lost 8 bases, and 0 bases had no gene match. The CDR3 spells CASGLAGTGELFF. CDR3 sequence (DNA): TGCGCCAGCGGACTAGCGGGCACCGGGGAGCTGTTTTTT.

The V gene is TRBV6-5, the J gene TRBJ2-5; the D is unclear. CDR3 size: 15 residues. V was clipped by 4 bases and J by 5 bases, with 17 bases between them. From germline, CDR1 is MNHEY and CDR2 SVGAGI. In nucleotides, the CDR3 is TGTGCCAGCAGTTTCACTAACCCACCCCGGGAGACCCAGTACTTC. Encoded protein: CASSFTNPPRETQYF.

This chain joins TRBV27 and TRBJ2-6, with 11 bases aligning to TRBD2. CDR1 is MNHEY, CDR2 SMNVEV, per germline (reference sequence). J lost 4 bases, V lost 2 bases, and 4 bases had no gene match. This CDR3 is built from 17 residues. The CDR3 sequence is CASSLLSGRAGANVLTF. CDR3 in DNA: TGTGCCAGCAGTTTACTTAGCGGGAGGGCGGGGGCCAACGTCCTGACTTTC.

As regards this clone: At one boundary the junction diverges from the germline segment, which might be a read error. The chain joins TRBV2 to TRBJ2-4; 9 positions agree with TRBD1. Germline loops: CDR1 SNHLY, CDR2 FYNNEI. This CDR3 region has 12 residues. CDR3 amino acids: CASSGLGDRVHF. DNA for the CDR3: TGTGCCAGCAGTGGGCTCGGGGACAGGGTCCACTTC. The entire variable domain, with the rest obtained from reference TRBV2 and TRBJ2-4, is as follows: EPEVTQTPSHQVTQMGQEVILRCVPISNHLYFYWYRQILGQKVEFLVSFYNNEISEKSEIFDDQFSVERPDGSNFTLKIRSTKLEDSAMYFCASSGLGDRVHFGAGTRLSVL.

The chain recombines TRBV6-5 with TRBJ1-2, with 9 bases aligning to TRBD1. The V gene's germline CDR1 is MNHEY and CDR2 SVGAGI. Unmatched junction bases numbered 10, after V lost 7 bases and J lost 7 bases. This CDR3 comprises 14 residues. The CDR3 DNA is TGTGCCAGCAATCGACAGGGGGGACAGGCTGGCTACACCTTC. Its translation is CASNRQGGQAGYTF.

The CDR3 sequence is CASSQDTGVYNEQFF. The CDR3 coding sequence is TGCGCCAGCAGCCAAGATACGGGGGTTTACAATGAGCAGTTCTTC. V gene TRBV4-3 combines with J gene TRBJ2-1, with a tentative D call TRBD2 (6 bases). Germline CDR1 and CDR2: LGHNA and YSLEER. Trimming removed 0 bases from V and 4 bases from J, with 10 bases in between. The CDR3 consists of 15 residues.

DNA for the CDR3: TGTGCCAGCAGCCCCTTAGGCGGGTCCTACAATGAGCAGTTCTTC. Translating gives CASSPLGGSYNEQFF. The V and J genes are TRBV7-2 and TRBJ2-1, with D maybe TRBD2 (5 bases). The CDR3 spans 15 residues. The V and J ends lost 5 bases and 1 base respectively, with 12 bases between them. CDR1 SGHTA and CDR2 FQGNSA come from the germline V gene.

The chain is built from TRBV30 and TRBJ1-2, with 12 positions matching TRBD1. V was pared by 5 bases and J by 7 bases, with 2 bases of the junction left unmatched. This CDR3 is 12 amino acids long. From germline, CDR1 is GTSNPN and CDR2 SVGIG (reference sequence). As DNA, the CDR3 is TGTGCCTGGCGGGGACAGGGGGCTGGCTACACCTTC. The encoded protein is CAWRGQGAGYTF.

The chain combines TRBV27 with TRBJ2-7; D is ambiguous. Germline assignment: CDR1 MNHEY and CDR2 SMNVEV (reference sequence). The CDR3 is 14 amino acids. The V and J ends lost 5 bases and 0 bases respectively, with 11 bases between them. Written as DNA, the CDR3 is TGTGCCAGCAGTCCCTCGCGGAGCTCCTACGAGCAGTACTTC. It yields the protein CASSPSRSSYEQYF.

Points on this clone: The junction departs from germline at one end; a sequencing error may be responsible. The gene calls are TRBV7-9 and TRBJ1-5; D perhaps matches TRBD1 (6 bases). Germline V CDR1 and CDR2: SEHNR, FQNEAQ (reference sequence). The CDR3 loop spans 12 amino acids. The CDR3 sequence is CASSLSTGPEHF. The CDR3 region has the DNA TGTGCCAGCAGTCTTTCAACAGGGCCCGAGCATTTT.

The chain couples TRBV28 to TRBJ2-7, with unresolved D. CDR3 length: 13 residues. V gave up 4 bases and J gave up 5 bases, with 12 bases separating them. CDR1 and CDR2 (germline): MDHEN, SYDVKM. CDR3 sequence (DNA): TGTGCCAGCAGTTCTCTCGTTTCGGACGAGCAGTACTTC. This translates into CASSSLVSDEQYF.

This chain links TRBV15 with TRBJ1-1; TRBD1 aligns across 7 bases. V shed 6 bases and J 0 bases; nucleotides not matched to a gene: 16. CDR1 is LNHNV, CDR2 YYDKDF, per germline (reference sequence). The CDR3 runs 18 residues. CDR3 region: CATSVPGGLTYMNTEAFF. For the CDR3, the DNA is TGTGCCACCAGTGTCCCAGGGGGTTTAACATATATGAACACTGAAGCTTTCTTT.

This clone showed up just once. The J gene is TRBJ1-2, the V gene TRBV6-5, with TRBD1 matching over 8 bases. The CDR3 length is 14 residues. Germline trimming cut 0 bases from V and 10 bases from J; bases unmatched to any gene: 7. Germline V lookup: CDR1 MNHEY, CDR2 SVGAGI. The CDR3 DNA sequence: TGTGCCAGCAGTTACTCAGGCAGGGGGCAGGCCTACACCTTC. Its translation: CASSYSGRGQAYTF.

The chain joins TRBV28 to TRBJ1-3; D gene uncertain. The ends were cut back, 4 bases at V and 3 bases at J, with 16 bases in the middle. This CDR3 spans 16 amino acids. The V gene's germline CDR1 is MDHEN and CDR2 SYDVKM. CDR3 in DNA: TGTGCCAGCAGTTACTCTCACCTTGCTCGTGGAAACACCATATATTTT. Its translation: CASSYSHLARGNTIYF.

This rearrangement joins TRBV5-1 to TRBJ2-3; 13 bases are shared with TRBD2. Germline-derived CDR1 and CDR2 are SGHRS and YFSETQ. The ends lost 3 bases at V and 3 bases at J; junction bases unmatched: 7. CDR3 length: 17 residues. The CDR3 sequence: CASSWGGTSGKTDTQYF. As DNA, the CDR3 is TGCGCCAGCAGCTGGGGGGGGACTAGCGGGAAAACAGATACGCAGTATTTT. Together with reference TRBV5-1 and TRBJ2-3, the CDR3 gives the full variable domain: KAGVTQTPRYLIKTRGQQVTLSCSPISGHRSVSWYQQTPGQGLQFLFEYFSETQRNKGNFPGRFSGRQFSNSRSEMNVSTLELGDSALYLCASSWGGTSGKTDTQYFGPGTRLTVL.

The chain employs TRBV5-1 and TRBJ1-1; the match to TRBD1 covers 7 bases. Germline CDR1 SGHRS, CDR2 YFSETQ. The CDR3 covers 15 residues. After removal of 0 bases from V and 11 bases from J, the junction contained 13 bases not matched to a gene. DNA for the CDR3: TGCGCCAGCAGCTTGGAATGGGGCACAGGGGCAAGGGCTTTCTTT. Amino acid sequence: CASSLEWGTGARAFF.

The chain combines TRBV13 with TRBJ2-7, with no clear D. Per germline, CDR1 PRHDT and CDR2 FYEKMQ (reference sequence). With 2 bases removed from V and 5 bases from J, the gap between germline ends came to 7 bases. The CDR3 length is 12 residues. Written as DNA, the CDR3 is TGTGCCAGCAGCTTAACCCCTAACGAGCAGTACTTC. Translation gives CASSLTPNEQYF.

This clone was seen a handful of times. The V gene is TRBV5-1, the J gene TRBJ2-3; D unclear. CDR1 and CDR2 (germline): SGHRS, YFSETQ. The CDR3 is 14 residues long. Trimming removed 0 bases from V and 2 bases from J, with 7 bases in between. In nucleotides, the CDR3 is TGCGCCAGCAGCTTGGATCCCTCCACAGATACGCAGTATTTT. This codes for CASSLDPSTDTQYF.

This clone was seen more than once but under ten times. The V gene is TRBV7-2, the J gene TRBJ1-1; D is undetermined. The V end lost 7 bases, the J end lost 2 bases, and 11 bases lay between the germline ends. The CDR3 has 13 amino acids. The germline V gene has CDR1 SGHTA and CDR2 FQGNSA. The CDR3 here is CASIVQFNTEAFF. The CDR3 region has the DNA TGTGCCAGCATCGTACAGTTCAACACTGAAGCTTTCTTT.